The present entry profiles one T cell receptor (beta chain) with its context. Its antigen remains unidentified. This sample was taken from a study of cytotoxic CD8 clonotypes in ibrutinib-treated CLL. Study in general: IGHV unmutated 17; relapsed/refractory fewer than 13; treatment-naive roughly 14. Findings of the study overall: The clonality went up when patients responded to ibrutinib and dropped back toward baseline at progression. Exceeding age-matched healthy donors, baseline clonality also tracked the counts of circulating CD8+ T cells.

The intended depth for sequencing was 1 in 200,000 to 1 in 1 million T cells. Assay used: immunoSEQ multiplex PCR; TCRdb lists only in-frame clones, some missing. The sample has more than 200,000 clones; roughly 77% are singletons. The clonotype comes from a human donor with chronic lymphocytic leukemia. This material consisted of PBMCs, taken after 12 months of ibrutinib treatment.

CDR3 sequence (DNA): TGTGCCAGCAGCGTAGATGGGCGGGACGGGGAGACCCAGTACTTC. Translated: CASSVDGRDGETQYF. The J gene is TRBJ2-5, the V gene TRBV9, with D possibly being TRBD2 (6 bases). The CDR3 has 15 residues. The V and J ends lost 0 bases and 5 bases respectively, with 14 bases between them. Germline loops: CDR1 SGDLS, CDR2 YYNGEE. The full variable domain, completed using reference TRBV9 and TRBJ2-5, is DSGVTQTPKHLITATGQRVTLRCSPRSGDLSVYWYQQSLDQGLQFLIQYYNGEERAKGNILERFSAQQFPDLHSELNLSSLELGDSALYFCASSVDGRDGETQYFGPGTRLLVL.